What follows are 27 T cell receptor beta chains derived from one specimen sequenced in a study of PD-1 blockade in classical Hodgkin lymphoma. Time point given: cycle 4 day 1 (C4D1), after less than seven weeks of nivolumab. Following autologous stem cell transplantation, relapse occurred in every patient, and exposure to brentuximab vedotin varied. The data were produced by immunoSEQ multiplex PCR, yet TCRdb's version contains in-frame clones alone and is incomplete. Found here are about 20,000 clones, approximately 80% of them singletons; the top ten hold around 40%. This sample comprised peripheral blood mononuclear cells (PBMCs), obtained before the fourth cycle of nivolumab. All receptors come from a human donor with classical Hodgkin lymphoma.

The chain employs TRBV5-1 and TRBJ2-7, with TRBD2 matching 11 bases. The CDR3 consists of 16 residues. The V gene's germline CDR1 is SGHRS and CDR2 YFSETQ. V trimming: 3 bases; J trimming: 2 bases; junction bases outside the gene matches: 7. The CDR3 loop is CASSSIAGGSAYEQYF. CDR3 sequence (DNA): TGCGCCAGCAGCTCTATAGCGGGAGGGTCGGCCTACGAGCAGTACTTC.

This clone was detected a few times. The chain combines TRBV9 with TRBJ1-2, with unresolved D. Germline V gene lookup returns CDR1 SGDLS and CDR2 YYNGEE. Deletions cut 0 bases from V and 0 bases from J, with 3 bases between. There are 13 residues in the CDR3. The CDR3 DNA follows: TGTGCCAGCAGCGTAGAAACTAACTATGGCTACACCTTC. Translation: CASSVETNYGYTF.

Note on this clone: The sample contains more than one DNA sequence encoding this CDR3. The chain couples TRBV7-9 to TRBJ1-2; a weak D match, TRBD1 (5 bases). The CDR3 runs 13 residues. Trimming left V 1 base short and J 5 bases short, with 8 bases between. Germline CDR1 is SEHNR and CDR2 is FQNEAQ (reference sequence). DNA for the CDR3: TGTGCCAGCAGCTTAGAGACAGCGTATGGCTACACCTTC. Encoded protein: CASSLETAYGYTF.

This chain uses TRBV11-2 with TRBJ1-1; unclear D gene. Looked up from germline, CDR1 is SGHAT and CDR2 is FQNNGV. The CDR3 runs to 13 residues. The V and J ends lost 0 bases and 4 bases respectively, with 6 bases between them. The CDR3 DNA sequence: TGTGCCAGCAGCTTAGAACGGGCCACTGAAGCTTTCTTT. It translates to CASSLERATEAFF.

The CDR3: CATSSTRGYGNTIYF. As DNA, the CDR3 is TGTGCCACCAGCAGTACGAGGGGTTATGGAAACACCATATATTTT. V gene TRBV15 combines with J gene TRBJ1-3; perhaps TRBD1 as D (5 bases). Germline V gene sequence: CDR1 LNHNV, CDR2 YYDKDF (reference sequence). Between the trimmed V and J ends, which lost 3 bases and 3 bases, there was a span of 12 bases. The CDR3 contains 15 residues.

The chain links TRBV6-5 to TRBJ2-7; D not resolved. Between the trimmed V and J ends, which lost 10 bases and 0 bases, there was a span of 13 bases. Germline V lookup: CDR1 MNHEY, CDR2 SVGAGI. This CDR3 is built from 13 residues. The CDR3 sequence: CATQPLSSYEQYF. The CDR3 DNA reads TGTGCCACCCAACCGTTGAGCTCCTACGAGCAGTACTTC.

J is TRBJ2-7 and V is TRBV30; TRBD2 is a possible D gene (6 bases). The ends were cut back, 4 bases at V and 0 bases at J, with 10 bases in the middle. The CDR3 contains 13 residues. The germline V gene has CDR1 GTSNPN and CDR2 SVGIG (reference sequence). The CDR3 nucleotides are TGTGCCTGGAAACCCGGGAGCTCCTACGAGCAGTACTTC. This translates into CAWKPGSSYEQYF. Full variable domain (remainder filled in from reference TRBV30 and TRBJ2-7): SQTIHQWPATLVQPVGSPLSLECTVEGTSNPNLYWYRQAAGRGLQLLFYSVGIGQISSEVPQNLSASRPQDRQFILSSKKLLLSDSGFYLCAWKPGSSYEQYFGPGTRLTVT.

The rearrangement uses TRBV11-3 and TRBJ2-2; the match to TRBD1 covers 7 bases. V lost 0 bases to trimming and J lost 3 bases; unmatched junction nucleotides: 1. CDR1 is SGHNT, CDR2 YENEEA, per germline. This CDR3 comprises 15 residues. CDR3 loop: CASSLDGTDTGELFF. For the CDR3, the DNA is TGTGCCAGCAGCTTAGATGGGACAGACACCGGGGAGCTGTTTTTT.

This rearrangement joins TRBV5-5 to TRBJ1-2; the D gene is possibly TRBD1 (6 bases). There are 15 residues in the CDR3. The V gene lost 4 bases and the J gene lost 3 bases, with 16 bases spanning the gap. Germline loops: CDR1 SGHKS, CDR2 YYEKEE (reference sequence). CDR3 protein: CASSPTGSRDYGYTF. Written as DNA, the CDR3 is TGTGCCAGCAGCCCAACAGGGAGTAGGGACTATGGCTACACCTTC.

This clone came up once. The rearrangement uses TRBV6-9 and TRBJ1-5; D is perhaps TRBD1 (6 bases). V was pared by 5 bases and J by 4 bases, with 18 bases between. This CDR3 region has 16 residues. Germline CDR1 reads MNHGY; CDR2 reads SVAAGI. CDR3 nucleotides: TGTGCCAGCAGTGATTTTTTGGGGGCGGATAATCAGCCCCAGCATTTT. This codes for CASSDFLGADNQPQHF.

A single count supports this clone. The V gene is TRBV19, the J gene TRBJ2-1, with TRBD2 matching over 10 bases. V lost 2 bases to trimming and J lost 9 bases; unmatched junction nucleotides: 10. Germline V gene data show CDR1 as LNHDA and CDR2 as SQIVND (reference sequence). The CDR3 totals 16 residues. CDR3 DNA: TGTGCCAGTAGTATAATAGGGCTAGCGGGAGTCCGTGAGCAGTTCTTC. It translates to CASSIIGLAGVREQFF. Full variable domain (missing parts from reference TRBV19 and TRBJ2-1): DGGITQSPKYLFRKEGQNVTLSCEQNLNHDAMYWYRQDPGQGLRLIYYSQIVNDFQKGDIAEGYSVSREKKESFPLTVTSAQKNPTAFYLCASSIIGLAGVREQFFGPGTRLTVL.

Written as DNA, the CDR3 is TGTGCCAGCAGTGCGGCGGAACAGGGCGGGGAGCTGTTTTTT. Amino acids: CASSAAEQGGELFF. The V gene is TRBV2, the J gene TRBJ2-2; TRBD1 might be the D (6 bases). Germline CDR1 and CDR2: SNHLY and FYNNEI. V dropped 4 bases and J dropped 7 bases, with 13 bases sitting between them. The CDR3 sequence is 14 residues long.

The CDR3 region has the DNA TGTGCCAGCACCAGAGGACTAGATGGCTACACCTTC. Translation gives CASTRGLDGYTF. V is TRBV21-1 and J is TRBJ1-2. TRBV21-1 has pseudogene status. The CDR3 spans 12 residues.

CDR3 sequence reads: CASSAVSGLNTIYF. As DNA, the CDR3 is TGCGCCAGCAGCGCGGTATCGGGACTGAACACCATATATTTT. The chain combines TRBV5-1 with TRBJ1-3; maybe TRBD1 (5 bases). The germline V and J ends were trimmed by 4 bases and 7 bases, with 15 bases remaining between them. This CDR3 is 14 amino acids long. Looked up from germline, CDR1 is SGHRS and CDR2 is YFSETQ.

By frequency in the sample, this clone is medium-sized. The rearrangement links TRBV2 to TRBJ2-3; possible D gene TRBD2, 6 bases. The V end was cut by 6 bases, the J end by 3 bases, with 16 bases between. Per the germline V gene, CDR1 is SNHLY and CDR2 is FYNNEI. This CDR3 comprises 15 residues. CDR3 sequence reads: CASRQEGGGTDTQYF. CDR3 coding DNA: TGTGCCAGCAGGCAGGAGGGCGGCGGGACAGATACGCAGTATTTT.

The chain employs TRBV4-3 and TRBJ2-1; 10 nucleotides align to TRBD2. V was pared by 4 bases and J by 6 bases, with 9 bases of the junction left unmatched. CDR1 is LGHNA and CDR2 is YSLEER in the germline V gene. The CDR3 runs to 16 residues. The CDR3 loop is CASSLQGLAGANEQFF. In DNA form, the CDR3 reads TGCGCCAGCAGCCTCCAGGGGCTAGCGGGAGCCAATGAGCAGTTCTTC.

V is TRBV5-5 and J is TRBJ2-1; D assignment may be TRBD1 or TRBD2 (6 bases each). CDR3 length equals 16 residues. Between the trimmed V and J ends, which lost 4 bases and 0 bases, there was a span of 14 bases. Germline V gene sequence: CDR1 SGHKS, CDR2 YYEKEE (reference sequence). CDR3 in amino acids: CASSPPGAGSYNEQFF. The CDR3 DNA sequence: TGTGCCAGCAGCCCTCCGGGGGCAGGCTCCTACAATGAGCAGTTCTTC.

The chain employs TRBV5-1 and TRBJ2-2, with D hard to call. CDR3 length equals 12 residues. V dropped 4 bases and J dropped 10 bases, with 11 bases sitting between them. Germline CDR1 reads SGHRS; CDR2 reads YFSETQ. The DNA for the CDR3 is TGCGCCAGCAGCGAACTTTCGACGGAGCTGTTTTTT. As protein: CASSELSTELFF. Based on the CDR3 plus reference TRBV5-1 and TRBJ2-2, the full variable domain is KAGVTQTPRYLIKTRGQQVTLSCSPISGHRSVSWYQQTPGQGLQFLFEYFSETQRNKGNFPGRFSGRQFSNSRSEMNVSTLELGDSALYLCASSELSTELFFGEGSRLTVL.

This chain links TRBV6-1 with TRBJ2-7, with TRBD2 matching over 9 bases. The germline gives CDR1 MNHNS, CDR2 SASEGT. V shed 6 bases and J 4 bases; nucleotides not matched to a gene: 10. This CDR3 has 15 amino acids. DNA of the CDR3: TGTGCCAGCAGCCACGGGACTAGCTTTTTATACGAGCAGTACTTC. Protein product: CASSHGTSFLYEQYF.

The rearrangement links TRBV5-4 to TRBJ1-4; tentatively, D is TRBD1 (6 bases). Trimming took off 3 bases at V and 7 bases at J, with 16 bases between the two ends. Germline lookup yields CDR1 SGHNT and CDR2 YYREEE (reference sequence). This CDR3 has 15 amino acids. DNA of the CDR3: TGTGCCAGCAGCTCGATGGGGGGGGCGAGTGAAAAACTGTTTTTT. It specifies CASSSMGGASEKLFF. The variable domain in full, completed from reference TRBV5-4 and TRBJ1-4, reads ETGVTQSPTHLIKTRGQQVTLRCSSQSGHNTVSWYQQALGQGPQFIFQYYREEENGRGNFPPRFSGLQFPNYSSELNVNALELDDSALYLCASSSMGGASEKLFFGSGTQLSVL.

The genes are TRBV7-9 and TRBJ1-2; 10 nucleotides match TRBD1. J gave up 8 bases and V 3 bases, and 9 bases lay outside the gene matches. CDR3 length: 15 residues. Germline V lookup: CDR1 SEHNR, CDR2 FQNEAQ (reference sequence). CDR3 nucleotides: TGTGCCAGCAGCTTTAAGTCCGACAGGGGGCTCGGCTACACCTTC. Encoded protein: CASSFKSDRGLGYTF.

This rearrangement joins TRBV7-2 to TRBJ1-1; D might be TRBD1 (6 bases). CDR3 size: 13 residues. Looked up from germline, CDR1 is SGHTA and CDR2 is FQGNSA. The V end was cut by 3 bases, the J end by 9 bases, with 14 bases between. The CDR3 coding sequence is TGTGCCAGCAGCTTTAGGGACAACGATAAAGCTTTCTTT. Its protein product is CASSFRDNDKAFF.

V gene TRBV2 combines with J gene TRBJ2-5; 8 bases are shared with TRBD2. V gave up 5 bases and J gave up 2 bases; unmatched junction bases: 10. Germline V gene sequence: CDR1 SNHLY, CDR2 FYNNEI. This CDR3 comprises 16 residues. CDR3 sequence reads: CASSSLLAGNQETQYF. For the CDR3, the DNA is TGTGCCAGCAGTTCTCTCCTAGCGGGCAATCAAGAGACCCAGTACTTC.

The genes are TRBV5-5 and TRBJ1-4, with a possible D match to TRBD1 (5 bases). The CDR3 covers 14 residues. The V gene's germline CDR1 is SGHKS and CDR2 YYEKEE (reference sequence). The ends were cut back, 3 bases at V and 5 bases at J, with 11 bases in the middle. The CDR3: CASSSGTNNEKLFF. CDR3 DNA: TGTGCCAGCAGCTCCGGGACGAACAATGAAAAACTGTTTTTT. Using reference TRBV5-5 and TRBJ1-4 for the parts outside the CDR3, the full variable domain is DAGVTQSPTHLIKTRGQQVTLRCSPISGHKSVSWYQQVLGQGPQFIFQYYEKEERGRGNFPDRFSARQFPNYSSELNVNALLLGDSALYLCASSSGTNNEKLFFGSGTQLSVL.

This clone was counted a single time. This chain connects TRBV7-2 to TRBJ2-6, with D perhaps matching TRBD1 (5 bases). V dropped 2 bases and J dropped 1 base, with 15 bases sitting between them. Germline V CDR1 and CDR2: SGHTA, FQGNSA. The CDR3 runs 18 residues. The CDR3 is CASSLIHPGLSGANVLTF. The DNA of the CDR3 is TGTGCCAGCAGCTTAATTCATCCAGGGCTGTCTGGGGCCAACGTCCTGACTTTC.

The chain uses TRBV5-1 and TRBJ1-2, with 8 nucleotides matching TRBD1. The length of the CDR3 is 16 residues. V shed 4 bases and J 3 bases; nucleotides not matched to a gene: 11. The germline V gene has CDR1 SGHRS and CDR2 YFSETQ. This CDR3 reads CASSLRTGFQHYGYTF. In DNA form, the CDR3 reads TGCGCCAGCAGCCTCCGGACAGGGTTTCAGCACTATGGCTACACCTTC. Based on the CDR3 plus reference TRBV5-1 and TRBJ1-2, the full variable domain is KAGVTQTPRYLIKTRGQQVTLSCSPISGHRSVSWYQQTPGQGLQFLFEYFSETQRNKGNFPGRFSGRQFSNSRSEMNVSTLELGDSALYLCASSLRTGFQHYGYTFGSGTRLTVV.

The chain combines TRBV6-1 with TRBJ1-1; D gene uncertain. Germline CDR1 and CDR2: MNHNS and SASEGT. The CDR3 is 13 amino acids. Trimming took 4 bases from V and 1 from J, leaving 7 bases between them. Here the CDR3 reads CASSAGRNTEAFF. The CDR3 DNA sequence: TGTGCCAGCAGTGCCGGGAGGAACACTGAAGCTTTCTTT.